This T cell receptor beta chain originates from a study of PD-L1 blockade in urothelial cancer. Broader study findings: Durable-benefit patients had greater expansion of tumor-associated blood clones at 3 weeks.

Assay used: immunoSEQ multiplex PCR; TCRdb lists only in-frame clones, some missing. The sample has almost 30,000 clones, about 90% seen once; the top ten hold roughly 3.1%. Each patient's cancer was a locally advanced or metastatic urothelial carcinoma. Anywhere from 1 to 8 samples came from each patient, spanning pretreatment and on-treatment. In the case of this clone: The target antigen is unknown.

The CDR3 runs 14 residues. Germline-derived CDR1 and CDR2 are SGDLS and YYNGEE. V lost 3 bases to trimming and J lost 1 base, with 7 bases between them. Sequenced here: PBMCs, sampled around atezolizumab (anti-PD-L1) treatment. This TCR was recovered from a man aged 45-60 years with urothelial cancer. The V gene is TRBV9, the J gene TRBJ2-2; weak D call: TRBD2 (6 bases). The CDR3 DNA sequence: TGTGCCAGCAGCGCGGGACTGAACACCGGGGAGCTGTTTTTT. The encoded protein is CASSAGLNTGELFF.